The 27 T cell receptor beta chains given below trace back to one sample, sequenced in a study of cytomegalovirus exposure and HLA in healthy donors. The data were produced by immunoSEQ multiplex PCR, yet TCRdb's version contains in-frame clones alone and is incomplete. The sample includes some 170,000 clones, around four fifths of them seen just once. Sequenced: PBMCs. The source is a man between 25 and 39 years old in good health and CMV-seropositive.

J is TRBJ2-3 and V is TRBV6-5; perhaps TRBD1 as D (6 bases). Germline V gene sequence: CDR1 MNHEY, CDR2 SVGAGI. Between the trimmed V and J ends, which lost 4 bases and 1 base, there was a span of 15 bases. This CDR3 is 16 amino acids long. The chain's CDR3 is CASSFLTGRGTDTQYF. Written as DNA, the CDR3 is TGTGCCAGCAGTTTCCTTACAGGGCGCGGCACAGATACGCAGTATTTT.

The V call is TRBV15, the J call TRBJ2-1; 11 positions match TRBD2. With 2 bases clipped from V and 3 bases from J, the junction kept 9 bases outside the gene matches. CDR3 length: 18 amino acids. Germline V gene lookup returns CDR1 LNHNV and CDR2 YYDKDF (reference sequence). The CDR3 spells CATSRSFSGGADYNEQFF. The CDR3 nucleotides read TGTGCCACCAGCAGATCATTTAGCGGGGGGGCCGACTACAATGAGCAGTTCTTC. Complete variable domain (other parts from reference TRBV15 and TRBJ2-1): DAMVIQNPRYQVTQFGKPVTLSCSQTLNHNVMYWYQQKSSQAPKLLFHYYDKDFNNEADTPDNFQSRRPNTSFCFLDIRSPGLGDTAMYLCATSRSFSGGADYNEQFFGPGTRLTVL.

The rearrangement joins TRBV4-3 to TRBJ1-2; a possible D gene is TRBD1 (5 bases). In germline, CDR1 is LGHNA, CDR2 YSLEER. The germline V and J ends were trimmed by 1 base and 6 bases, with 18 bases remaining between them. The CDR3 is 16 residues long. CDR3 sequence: CASSQVGEGALDGYTF. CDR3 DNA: TGCGCCAGCAGCCAAGTGGGGGAGGGCGCTTTGGATGGCTACACCTTC.

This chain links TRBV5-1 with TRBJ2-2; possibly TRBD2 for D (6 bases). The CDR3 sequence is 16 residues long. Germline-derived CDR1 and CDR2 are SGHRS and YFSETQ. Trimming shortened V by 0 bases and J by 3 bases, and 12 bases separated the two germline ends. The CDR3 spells CASSLGGVSYTGELFF. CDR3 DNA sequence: TGCGCCAGCAGCTTGGGCGGGGTTTCTTACACCGGGGAGCTGTTTTTT.

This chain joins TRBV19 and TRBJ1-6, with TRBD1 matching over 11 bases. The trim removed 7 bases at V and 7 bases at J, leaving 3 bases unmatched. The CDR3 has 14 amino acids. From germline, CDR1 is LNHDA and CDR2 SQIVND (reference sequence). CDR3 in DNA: TGTGCCAGTACCCGGGACAGGGGGAATTCACCCCTCCACTTT. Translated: CASTRDRGNSPLHF. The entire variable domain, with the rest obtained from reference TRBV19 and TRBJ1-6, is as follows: DGGITQSPKYLFRKEGQNVTLSCEQNLNHDAMYWYRQDPGQGLRLIYYSQIVNDFQKGDIAEGYSVSREKKESFPLTVTSAQKNPTAFYLCASTRDRGNSPLHFGNGTRLTVT.

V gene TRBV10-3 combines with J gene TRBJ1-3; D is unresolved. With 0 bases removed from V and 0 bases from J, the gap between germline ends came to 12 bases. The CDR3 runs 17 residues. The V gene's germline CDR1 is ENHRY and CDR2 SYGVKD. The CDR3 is CAISESTALSSGNTIYF. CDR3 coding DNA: TGTGCCATCAGTGAGTCCACAGCCTTGAGCTCTGGAAACACCATATATTTT.

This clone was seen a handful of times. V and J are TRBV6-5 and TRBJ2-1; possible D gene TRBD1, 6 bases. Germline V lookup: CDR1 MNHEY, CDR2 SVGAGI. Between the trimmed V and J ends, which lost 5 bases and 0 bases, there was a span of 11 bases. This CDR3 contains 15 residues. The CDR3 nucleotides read TGTGCCAGCAGTACCCAGGGGAACTCCTACAATGAGCAGTTCTTC. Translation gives CASSTQGNSYNEQFF.

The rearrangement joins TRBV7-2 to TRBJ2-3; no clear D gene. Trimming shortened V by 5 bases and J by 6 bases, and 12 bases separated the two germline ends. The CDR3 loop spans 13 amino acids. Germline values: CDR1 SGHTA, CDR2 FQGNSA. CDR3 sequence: CASSLTPGDTQYF. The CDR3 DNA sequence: TGTGCCAGCAGCCTAACACCCGGGGATACGCAGTATTTT.

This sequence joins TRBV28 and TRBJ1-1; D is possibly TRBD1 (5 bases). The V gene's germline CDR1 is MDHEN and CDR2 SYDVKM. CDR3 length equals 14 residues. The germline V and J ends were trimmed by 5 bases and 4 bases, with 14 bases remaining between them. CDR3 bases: TGTGCCAGCAGTCCCAATGGGGGGAGCACTGAAGCTTTCTTT. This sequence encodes CASSPNGGSTEAFF.

The CDR3 spells CASTIRRFYGYTF. The CDR3 nucleotides read TGTGCCAGCACCATCAGGCGCTTCTATGGCTACACCTTC. The genes are TRBV5-6 and TRBJ1-2; D gene uncertain. The CDR3 has 13 amino acids. Germline lookup yields CDR1 SGHDT and CDR2 YYEEEE. V lost 6 bases and J 4 bases, leaving 13 bases between the germline ends. Full variable domain (missing parts from reference TRBV5-6 and TRBJ1-2): DAGVTQSPTHLIKTRGQQVTLRCSPKSGHDTVSWYQQALGQGPQFIFQYYEEEERQRGNFPDRFSGHQFPNYSSELNVNALLLGDSALYLCASTIRRFYGYTFGSGTRLTVV.

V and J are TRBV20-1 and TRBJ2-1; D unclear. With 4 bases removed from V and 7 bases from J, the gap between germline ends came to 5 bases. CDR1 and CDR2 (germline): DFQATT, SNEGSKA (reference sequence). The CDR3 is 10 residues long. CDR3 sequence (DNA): TGCAGTGCTAAGAGGAATGAGCAGTTCTTC. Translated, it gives CSAKRNEQFF.

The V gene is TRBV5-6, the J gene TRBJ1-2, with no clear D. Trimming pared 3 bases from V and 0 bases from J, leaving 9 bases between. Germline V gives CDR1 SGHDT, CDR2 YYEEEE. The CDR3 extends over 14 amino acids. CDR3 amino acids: CASSSLTPNYGYTF. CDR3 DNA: TGTGCCAGCAGCTCCCTGACACCTAACTATGGCTACACCTTC. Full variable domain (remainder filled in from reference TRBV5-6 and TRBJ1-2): DAGVTQSPTHLIKTRGQQVTLRCSPKSGHDTVSWYQQALGQGPQFIFQYYEEEERQRGNFPDRFSGHQFPNYSSELNVNALLLGDSALYLCASSSLTPNYGYTFGSGTRLTVV.

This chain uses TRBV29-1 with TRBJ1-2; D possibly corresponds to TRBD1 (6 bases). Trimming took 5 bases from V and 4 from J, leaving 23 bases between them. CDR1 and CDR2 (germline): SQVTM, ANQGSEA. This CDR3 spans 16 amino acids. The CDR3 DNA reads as TGCAGCGTTCTCCCTTCCGGGGGGCTCAAGTTCTATGGCTACACCTTC. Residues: CSVLPSGGLKFYGYTF.

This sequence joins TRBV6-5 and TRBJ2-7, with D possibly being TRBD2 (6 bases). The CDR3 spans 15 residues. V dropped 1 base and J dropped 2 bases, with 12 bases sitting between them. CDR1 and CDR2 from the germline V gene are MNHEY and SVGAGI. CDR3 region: CASSYWRAGPYEQYF. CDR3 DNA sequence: TGTGCCAGCAGTTACTGGCGTGCGGGGCCCTACGAGCAGTACTTC.

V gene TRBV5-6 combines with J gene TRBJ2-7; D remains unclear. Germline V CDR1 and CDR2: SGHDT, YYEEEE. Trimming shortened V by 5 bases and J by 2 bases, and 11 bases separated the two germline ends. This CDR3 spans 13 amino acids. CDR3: CASRGTVAYEQYF. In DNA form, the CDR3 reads TGTGCCAGCAGAGGTACAGTCGCCTACGAGCAGTACTTC.

CDR3 in DNA: TGTGCCAGCAGCAAAGGGGGAGGGGCGATGGACACCGGGGAGCTGTTTTTT. Protein sequence: CASSKGGGAMDTGELFF. This chain joins TRBV21-1 and TRBJ2-2; TRBD2 is the table's D call, not checked against the DNA. TRBV21-1 is listed as a pseudogene. The CDR3 consists of 17 residues.

The DNA of the CDR3 is TGCAGCGTTGCGGGACAGGGCACAGATACGCAGTATTTT. This codes for CSVAGQGTDTQYF. The rearrangement links TRBV29-1 to TRBJ2-3, with TRBD1 identical over 8 bases. The CDR3 is 13 residues long. Trimming removed 4 bases from V and 1 base from J; junction bases left unmatched: 1. Germline assignment: CDR1 SQVTM and CDR2 ANQGSEA.

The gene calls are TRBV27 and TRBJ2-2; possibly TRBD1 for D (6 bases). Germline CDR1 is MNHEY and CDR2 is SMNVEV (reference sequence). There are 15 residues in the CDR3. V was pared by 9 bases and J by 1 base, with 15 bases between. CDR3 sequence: CASAHRGQNTGELFF. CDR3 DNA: TGTGCCAGTGCCCATCGGGGACAGAACACCGGGGAGCTGTTTTTT.

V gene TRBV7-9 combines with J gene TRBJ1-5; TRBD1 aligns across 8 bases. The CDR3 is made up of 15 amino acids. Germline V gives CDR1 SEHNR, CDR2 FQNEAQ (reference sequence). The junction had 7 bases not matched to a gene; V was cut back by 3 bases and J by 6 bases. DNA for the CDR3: TGTGCCAGCAGCTTGACAGGACAGGGATTTCAGCCCCAGCATTTT. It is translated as CASSLTGQGFQPQHF.

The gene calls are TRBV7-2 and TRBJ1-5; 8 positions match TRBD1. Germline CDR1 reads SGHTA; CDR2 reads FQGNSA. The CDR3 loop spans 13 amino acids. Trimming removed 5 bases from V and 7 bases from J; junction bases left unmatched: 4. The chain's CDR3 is CASSIQGDQPQHF. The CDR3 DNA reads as TGTGCCAGCAGCATACAGGGGGACCAGCCCCAGCATTTT.

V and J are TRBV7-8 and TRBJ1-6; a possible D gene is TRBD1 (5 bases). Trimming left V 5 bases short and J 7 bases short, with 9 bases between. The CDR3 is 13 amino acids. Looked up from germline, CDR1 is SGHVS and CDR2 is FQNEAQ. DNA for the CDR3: TGTGCCAGCAGCATTTACAGGAATTCACCCCTCCACTTT. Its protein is CASSIYRNSPLHF. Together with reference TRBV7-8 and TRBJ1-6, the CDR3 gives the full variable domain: GAGVSQSPRYKVAKRGQDVALRCDPISGHVSLFWYQQALGQGPEFLTYFQNEAQLDKSGLPSDRFFAERPEGSVSTLKIQRTQQEDSAVYLCASSIYRNSPLHFGNGTRLTVT.

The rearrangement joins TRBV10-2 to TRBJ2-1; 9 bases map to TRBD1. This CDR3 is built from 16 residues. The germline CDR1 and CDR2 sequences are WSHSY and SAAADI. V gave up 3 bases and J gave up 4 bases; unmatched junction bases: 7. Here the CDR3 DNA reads TGCGCCAGCAGTGACTTAGACAGGGGGGTTTACAATGAGCAGTTCTTC. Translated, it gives CASSDLDRGVYNEQFF.

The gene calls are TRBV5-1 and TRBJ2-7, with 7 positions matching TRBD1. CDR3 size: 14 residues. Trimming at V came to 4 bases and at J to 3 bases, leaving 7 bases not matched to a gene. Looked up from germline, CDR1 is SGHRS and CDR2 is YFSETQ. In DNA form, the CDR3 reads TGCGCCAGCAGCCGGGACAGTCCCGACTACGAGCAGTACTTC. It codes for CASSRDSPDYEQYF.

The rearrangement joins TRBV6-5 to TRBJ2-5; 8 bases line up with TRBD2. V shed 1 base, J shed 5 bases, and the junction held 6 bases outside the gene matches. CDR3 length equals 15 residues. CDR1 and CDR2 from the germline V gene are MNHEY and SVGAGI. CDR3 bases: TGTGCCAGCAGTTACTTCGGGGGGGAGGGTGAGACCCAGTACTTC. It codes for CASSYFGGEGETQYF.

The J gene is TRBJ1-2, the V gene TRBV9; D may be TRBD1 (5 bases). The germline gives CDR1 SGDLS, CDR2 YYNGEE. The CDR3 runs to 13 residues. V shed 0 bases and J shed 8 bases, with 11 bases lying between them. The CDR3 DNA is TGTGCCAGCAGCGTAGGTCCCGGGGGAGGCTACACCTTC. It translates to CASSVGPGGGYTF.

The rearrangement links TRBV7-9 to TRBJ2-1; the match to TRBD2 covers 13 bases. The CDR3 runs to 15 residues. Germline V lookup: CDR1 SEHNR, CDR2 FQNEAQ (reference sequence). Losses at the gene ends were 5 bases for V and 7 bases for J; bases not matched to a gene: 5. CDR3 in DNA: TGTGCCAGCAGCCTGGGACTAGCGGGGTATAATGAGCAGTTCTTC. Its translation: CASSLGLAGYNEQFF.

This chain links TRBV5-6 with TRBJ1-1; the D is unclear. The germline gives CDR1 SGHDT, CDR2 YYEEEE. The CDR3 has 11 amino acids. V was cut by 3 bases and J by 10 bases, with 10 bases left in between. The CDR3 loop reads CASSYGVRAFF. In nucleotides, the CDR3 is TGTGCCAGCAGCTACGGAGTTCGAGCTTTCTTT.